This is a list of T cell receptor beta chains from one sample in a study of blood T cells in healthy people across ages. Each CDR3 protein gets one entry after TCRdb re-called the 5' RACE reads with MiXCR. Of hundreds of thousands of distinct CDR3 sequences listed, about 21% are singletons. Sequenced material: blood. The receptor set was obtained from a man aged 65 to 85 in good health. The CDR3 runs from the conserved cysteine through the conserved F or W. D genes are given only for firm matches. Clone sizes are given selectively: once, few, many, or a class where the clone is expanded.

d_call | clone_size | j_call | v_call | cdr3_nt | cdr3_aa
TRBD2 | few | TRBJ2-1 | TRBV20-1 | TGCAGTGCTGCCGGGACTAGCTTTTCTGAGCAGTTCTTC | CSAAGTSFSEQFF
TRBD2 | few | TRBJ2-5 | TRBV7-2 | TGTGCCAGCAGCCCCCGGCGGACTAGCGGGGGACAAGAGACCCAGTACTTC | CASSPRRTSGGQETQYF
NA | NA | TRBJ2-3 | TRBV3-1 | TGTGCCAGCAGCCAAGGGAGCCCAGATACGCAGTATTTT | CASSQGSPDTQYF
NA | NA | TRBJ2-2 | TRBV5-1 | TGCGCCGGCAGCCCGGGGATTGGGGCGGCGAACACCGGGGAGCTGTTTTTT | CAGSPGIGAANTGELFF
NA | few | TRBJ2-1 | TRBV6-2/TRBV6-3 | TGTGCCAGCAGCTCTGATCCGGGGGATGAGCAGTTCTTC | CASSSDPGDEQFF
NA | NA | TRBJ2-5 | TRBV6-6 | TGTGCCAGCAGTTACTCGGAGACCTGGGCCGGAGAGACCCAGTACTTC | CASSYSETWAGETQYF
NA | NA | TRBJ2-7 | TRBV5-1 | TGCGCCAGCAGCTTGGCGGGCAGTGCCTACGAGCAGTACTTC | CASSLAGSAYEQYF
TRBD1 | few | TRBJ1-2 | TRBV11-2 | TGTGCCAGCGGACAGGGGGTTGGCTACACCTTC | CASGQGVGYTF
NA | NA | TRBJ2-1 | TRBV20-1 | TGCAGTGCTAGGAACACCGAAAAGTACAATGAGCAGTTCTTC | CSARNTEKYNEQFF
NA | few | TRBJ1-4 | TRBV5-1 | TGCGCCAGCAGCGAGGGGGGAGAAAAACTGCTTTTT | CASSEGGEKLLF
NA | few | TRBJ2-4 | TRBV7-9 | TGTGCCAGCAGCTTAGGTGGGGACCCACTGAGGTTGGCCAAAAACATTCAGTACTTC | CASSLGGDPLRLAKNIQYF
NA | few | TRBJ2-1 | TRBV28 | TGTGCCAGCAGTCCTACCGGGACATCCAACTATGAGCAGTTCTTC | CASSPTGTSNYEQFF
NA | few | TRBJ2-7 | TRBV25-1 | TGTGCCAGCAGTGAGGGCAGCCGCTACGAGCAGTACTTC | CASSEGSRYEQYF
TRBD2 | many | TRBJ2-3 | TRBV29-1 | TGCAGCGTTGATCTAGCGGGAGTTGGGAGCACAGATACGCAGTATTTT | CSVDLAGVGSTDTQYF
TRBD2 | NA | TRBJ2-2 | TRBV7-8 | TGTGCCAGCAGCCCGATCGGACTAGCGGGACCGTACACCGGGGAGCTGTTTTTT | CASSPIGLAGPYTGELFF
NA | few | TRBJ2-1 | TRBV7-9 | TGTGCCAGCAGCTCCGGGTTAGCGGATAGTTCCTACAATGAGCAGTTCTTC | CASSSGLADSSYNEQFF
TRBD2 | few | TRBJ2-1 | TRBV12-3/TRBV12-4 | TGTGCCAGCAGTTTTGGTAGCGGGAGGTACAATGAGCAGTTCTTC | CASSFGSGRYNEQFF
TRBD2 | few | TRBJ2-1 | TRBV20-1 | TGCAGTGCTAGGTTATACCCGGGACTAGCGGGGGAAAGCTCCTACAATGAGCAGTTCTTC | CSARLYPGLAGESSYNEQFF
TRBD2 | many | TRBJ2-5 | TRBV5-1 | TGCGCCAGCAGCGGGGGACTAGCGGACCAAGAGACCCAGTACTTC | CASSGGLADQETQYF
NA | NA | TRBJ1-5 | TRBV27 | TGTGCCAGCAGTCACCAGGGAGCTGGTCAGCCCCAGCATTTT | CASSHQGAGQPQHF
NA | many | TRBJ2-7 | TRBV5-1 | TGTGCCAGCAGCTCAGACAGATACGAGCAGTACTTC | CASSSDRYEQYF
NA | NA | TRBJ1-5 | TRBV28 | TGTGCCAGCAGTCAATACGGGGATCAGCCCCAGCATTTT | CASSQYGDQPQHF
NA | NA | TRBJ2-7 | TRBV7-8 | TGTGCCAGCAGCTTAGGACTTTTCTCCTACGAGCAGTACTTC | CASSLGLFSYEQYF
NA | once | TRBJ2-1 | TRBV20-1 | TGCAGTGCTAGCACGGGGGAGTCCTACAATGAGCAGTTCTTC | CSASTGESYNEQFF
TRBD2 | NA | TRBJ2-5 | TRBV27 | TGTGCCAGCAGCCTCGTTCCGGGACTAGCGGGAGGAGAGACCCAGTACTTC | CASSLVPGLAGGETQYF
NA | NA | TRBJ2-7 | TRBV20-1 | TGCAGTGCTAGAGTCCACCACGAGCAGTACTTC | CSARVHHEQYF
TRBD1 | NA | TRBJ1-4 | TRBV6-6 | TGTGCCAGCGGCTTACGAGGACAGGGAGGTGAAAAACTGTTTTTT | CASGLRGQGGEKLFF